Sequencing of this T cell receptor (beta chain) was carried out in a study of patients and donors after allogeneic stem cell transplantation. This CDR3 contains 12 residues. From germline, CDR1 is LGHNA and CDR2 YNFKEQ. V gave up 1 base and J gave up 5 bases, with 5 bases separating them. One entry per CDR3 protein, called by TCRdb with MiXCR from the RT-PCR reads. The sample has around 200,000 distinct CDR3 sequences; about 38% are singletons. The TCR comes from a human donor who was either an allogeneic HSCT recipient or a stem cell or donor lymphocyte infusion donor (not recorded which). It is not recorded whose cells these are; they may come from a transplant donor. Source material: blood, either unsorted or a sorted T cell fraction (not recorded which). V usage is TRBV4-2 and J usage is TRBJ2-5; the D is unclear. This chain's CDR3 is CASSQGLETQYF. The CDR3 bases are TGTGCCAGCAGCCAAGGCCTGGAGACCCAGTACTTC.